This T cell receptor (beta chain) is from a study of T-cell reconstitution after alpha-beta-depleted transplantation in children (dated by TCRdb to the mid-2010s). For the wider study: Using TCR repertoire profiling, the study quantitatively followed how T-cell immune reconstitution unfolded in children after TCRalphabeta/CD19-depleted allogeneic hematopoietic cell transplantation. What the authors observed across the whole study: About two months after transplant, the apparently early recovery of alphabetaT-cell counts reportedly depended on just several hundred clones that had expanded rapidly and came from non-depleted graft cells. Over the following months the frequencies of hyperexpanded clones went down, and after one year T-cell counts and TCRbeta diversity were mostly credited to newly produced T cells. The high TCRbeta diversity at day 60 in some patients was ascribed to recipient T cells and intrathymic progenitors that had survived conditioning.

The method was PCR. For sequencing, an Illumina HiSeq 2500 was employed. TCR library preparation used molecular barcoding, with unique molecular identifiers applied to normalize quantification of the TCRbeta repertoire. TCRdb's own reprocessing of the public reads used fastp at Q25 and MiXCR and kept productive beta chains. CDR3 protein duplicates are merged, each entry listing the most common genes and DNA. The sample table shows under 300,000 distinct CDR3 sequences, and around a tenth are seen once. The ten largest account for less than 25% of the sample. The treatment or condition label, as the study defines it: allogeneic hematopoietic cell transplantation with graft depleted of TCRalphabeta T cells and CD19 B cells. The children who served as transplant recipients had been given grafts of TCRalphabeta/CD19-depleted allogeneic hematopoietic cells. Trimming leaves V shorter by 6 bases and J shorter by 5 bases, with the junction holding 14 bases beyond the gene matches. In the germline V gene, CDR1 corresponds to SNHLY and CDR2 to FYNNEI. The CDR3 holds 16 amino acids from the cysteine to the phenylalanine. Here the CDR3 DNA is all that survives: 48 bases in frame from base 1.

This clonotype has ten or more counts. The target of this receptor is not known. Nothing much larger sits one base from this clone, and base qualities are not available. The chain employs TRBV2 and TRBJ2-7, with 9 central nucleotides matching TRBD1. This material consisted of peripheral blood, taken 180 days after TCRalphabeta/CD19-depleted stem cell transplant. This clonotype was sampled from a male patient aged 2-9 years who had a stem cell transplant for chronic granulomatous disease, so the T cells may come from the graft donor. Read as DNA, the sequence is TGTGCCAGCAGCCTCAAACAGGGGGCGGGCCCACACGAGCAGTACTTC. This encodes CASSLKQGAGPHEQYF.